These 10 T cell receptor beta chains were sequenced from one sample in a study of T cells after yellow fever vaccination. TCRdb recomputed calls from the 5' RACE reads with MiXCR, one row per CDR3 protein. The sample contains some 160,000 distinct CDR3 sequences, 6.5% to 8.5% of which appear only once. This specimen was CD4+ T cells sorted from PBMCs, taken about 5 days after the first yellow fever vaccination. Receptors were obtained from a man aged 18 to 35 who received the YFV17D yellow fever vaccine.

The rearrangement links TRBV9 to TRBJ1-6; perhaps TRBD1 as D (6 bases). The length of the CDR3 is 14 residues. The germline V gene encodes CDR1 SGDLS and CDR2 YYNGEE. Trimming stripped 3 bases from V and 10 bases from J, with 14 bases between. This chain's CDR3 is CASSDGQLISPLHF. CDR3 DNA: TGTGCCAGCAGCGACGGACAGCTAATCTCACCCCTCCACTTT.

This clonotype was detected only a few times. This chain uses TRBV24-1 with TRBJ2-3; D is perhaps TRBD2 (5 bases). CDR1 and CDR2 from the germline V gene are KGHDR and SFDVKD. Trimming pared 4 bases from V and 1 base from J, leaving 8 bases between. This CDR3 region has 14 residues. CDR3 nucleotides: TGTGCCACCAGTGACCGGACTCGCACAGATACGCAGTATTTT. Amino acids: CATSDRTRTDTQYF.

In this sample, this clonotype turned up a few times. This chain uses TRBV5-1 with TRBJ2-2; D might be TRBD1 or TRBD2, each matching 6 bases. The CDR3 spans 16 residues. Germline V gene lookup returns CDR1 SGHRS and CDR2 YFSETQ. The V gene lost 1 base and the J gene lost 6 bases, with 16 bases spanning the gap. In DNA form, the CDR3 reads TGCGCCAGCAGCTTGACCGGGACAAGGAGGGCCGGGGAGCTGTTTTTT. Its translation is CASSLTGTRRAGELFF. Using reference TRBV5-1 and TRBJ2-2 for the parts outside the CDR3, the full variable domain is KAGVTQTPRYLIKTRGQQVTLSCSPISGHRSVSWYQQTPGQGLQFLFEYFSETQRNKGNFPGRFSGRQFSNSRSEMNVSTLELGDSALYLCASSLTGTRRAGELFFGEGSRLTVL.

The chain carries TRBV11-2 and TRBJ2-3; D call uncertain. CDR1 is SGHAT and CDR2 is FQNNGV in the germline V gene. The CDR3 runs to 15 residues. The V end lost 5 bases, the J end lost 0 bases, and 12 bases lay between the germline ends. Here the CDR3 DNA reads TGTGCCAGCAGCCAAGGGCGCAGAAGCACAGATACGCAGTATTTT. As protein: CASSQGRRSTDTQYF.

This clonotype was seen many times. The rearrangement uses TRBV7-7 and TRBJ2-1; 9 bases align to TRBD1. The CDR3 loop spans 15 amino acids. Germline lookup yields CDR1 SSHAT and CDR2 FNYEAQ (reference sequence). The junction had 4 bases not matched to a gene; V was cut back by 5 bases and J by 2 bases. CDR3 sequence: CASSPDRGTYNEQFF. The CDR3 DNA reads TGTGCCAGCAGCCCGGACAGGGGCACCTACAATGAGCAGTTCTTC. The full variable domain, in which reference TRBV7-7 and TRBJ2-1 provide the parts outside the CDR3, is GAGVSQSPRYKVTKRGQDVTLRCDPISSHATLYWYQQALGQGPEFLTYFNYEAQPDKSGLPSDRFSAERPEGSISTLTIQRTEQRDSAMYRCASSPDRGTYNEQFFGPGTRLTVL.

This clonotype was picked up many times. The chain is built from TRBV9 and TRBJ2-1; TRBD2 matches at 9 bases. V lost 0 bases and J lost 8; bases outside the gene matches: 9. Germline V CDR1 and CDR2: SGDLS, YYNGEE. The CDR3 has 16 residues. The CDR3 DNA sequence: TGTGCCAGCAGCGTAGTTATCAGCGGGGGGATGTATGAGCAGTTCTTC. Protein product: CASSVVISGGMYEQFF.

This clonotype was counted between two and nine times. The genes are TRBV5-5 and TRBJ1-5, with a tentative D call TRBD1 (6 bases). Trimming stripped 1 base from V and 3 bases from J, with 11 bases between. CDR1 is SGHKS, CDR2 YYEKEE, per germline (reference sequence). This CDR3 contains 15 residues. CDR3 sequence reads: CASSLNRVFNQPQHF. CDR3 DNA: TGTGCCAGCAGCTTGAACAGGGTTTTCAATCAGCCCCAGCATTTT.

This clonotype was recorded at least ten times. V gene TRBV19 combines with J gene TRBJ1-4; TRBD1 might be the D (5 bases). The germline V gene has CDR1 LNHDA and CDR2 SQIVND (reference sequence). V shed 7 bases and J shed 5 bases, with 20 bases lying between them. The CDR3 contains 16 residues. The CDR3 DNA sequence: TGTGCCAGTACCTTCACGGCAGGGAGTGGAAATGAAAAACTGTTTTTT. As protein: CASTFTAGSGNEKLFF.

The V and J genes are TRBV30 and TRBJ2-3; TRBD2 aligns across 9 bases. This CDR3 spans 16 amino acids. Germline CDR1 and CDR2: GTSNPN and SVGIG (reference sequence). The junction had 7 bases not matched to a gene; V was cut back by 0 bases and J by 3 bases. CDR3 sequence: CAWSVYSGGLTDTQYF. The CDR3, as DNA: TGTGCCTGGAGTGTATATAGCGGGGGTTTGACAGATACGCAGTATTTT.

This clonotype was seen only a few times. The gene calls are TRBV11-2 and TRBJ2-1; D might be TRBD2 (5 bases). Trimming took off 4 bases at V and 0 bases at J, with 10 bases between the two ends. Germline CDR1 and CDR2: SGHAT and FQNNGV. There are 15 residues in the CDR3. CDR3 coding DNA: TGTGCCAGCAGCTCTGGACTTGGCTCCTACAATGAGCAGTTCTTC. Protein: CASSSGLGSYNEQFF. The entire variable domain, with the rest obtained from reference TRBV11-2 and TRBJ2-1, is as follows: EAGVAQSPRYKIIEKRQSVAFWCNPISGHATLYWYQQILGQGPKLLIQFQNNGVVDDSQLPKDRFSAERLKGVDSTLKIQPAKLEDSAVYLCASSSGLGSYNEQFFGPGTRLTVL.